This T cell receptor beta chain is drawn from a study of OX40 agonist ivuxolimab in advanced cancers. The CDR3 is 13 amino acids. Deletions cut 1 base from V and 8 bases from J, with 14 bases between. Germline CDR1 is GTSNPN and CDR2 is SVGIG (reference sequence). Libraries were prepared by immunoSEQ multiplex PCR; TCRdb keeps only in-frame clonotypes and omits some of them. The table has some 86,000 clones, around 90% seen once; the top ten hold 0.33%. The receptor comes from an adult with an advanced solid tumor such as melanoma, head and neck, liver or kidney cancer. This chain joins TRBV30 and TRBJ1-2; weak D call: TRBD1 (6 bases). Material: CD4+ or CD8+ T cells sorted from blood, obtained in a trial of the OX40 agonist ivuxolimab. CDR3 DNA: TGTGCCTGGAGTGAGGGACACCCGCTCGGCTACACCTTC. Translation gives CAWSEGHPLGYTF.